A selection of T cell receptor beta chains follows, all from one sample in a study of blood T cells in healthy people across ages. Via MiXCR, TCRdb re-called the 5' RACE reads, giving one row per CDR3 protein. The sample holds about 750,000 distinct CDR3 sequences, roughly 50% seen once. Sequencing was performed on blood. The receptors shown here come from a man older than 75 in good health. CDR3s include the opening cysteine and the closing phenylalanine or tryptophan. The order of the fields is clone size, D gene, J gene, V gene, CDR3 protein, CDR3 DNA. The D gene is left open where the match is weak. Not every row has a clone size; where given, it reads once, few, many or a size class.

abundance: once; d_gene: NA; j_gene: TRBJ2-3; v_gene: TRBV27; CDR3aa: CASSFTWGRVTDTQYF; CDR3nt: TGTGCCAGCAGTTTCACCTGGGGCCGTGTAACAGATACGCAGTATTTT
abundance: many; d_gene: NA; j_gene: TRBJ2-3; v_gene: TRBV29-1; CDR3aa: CSVEPVSDTQYF; CDR3nt: TGCAGCGTTGAACCGGTATCCGATACGCAGTATTTT
abundance: few; d_gene: TRBD1; j_gene: TRBJ2-3; v_gene: TRBV7-2; CDR3aa: CASSLGWDRGQATQYF; CDR3nt: TGTGCCAGCAGCTTAGGCTGGGACAGGGGGCAGGCGACGCAGTATTTT
abundance: few; d_gene: NA; j_gene: TRBJ2-3; v_gene: TRBV3-1; CDR3aa: CASSQLDRRTDTQYF; CDR3nt: TGTGCCAGCAGCCAACTGGACAGACGCACAGATACGCAGTATTTT
abundance: NA; d_gene: NA; j_gene: TRBJ1-2; v_gene: TRBV5-1; CDR3aa: CVSSLDSYGYTF; CDR3nt: TGCGTCAGCAGCCTGGACAGCTATGGCTACACCTTC
abundance: NA; d_gene: TRBD2; j_gene: TRBJ2-1; v_gene: TRBV10-3; CDR3aa: CATTGTSGSSYNEQFF; CDR3nt: TGTGCCACCACCGGGACTAGCGGGAGCTCCTACAATGAGCAGTTCTTC
abundance: NA; d_gene: NA; j_gene: TRBJ2-7; v_gene: TRBV7-9; CDR3aa: CASSRRGPGYEQYF; CDR3nt: TGTGCCAGCAGCCGGCGGGGACCGGGCTACGAGCAGTACTTC
abundance: NA; d_gene: NA; j_gene: TRBJ2-1; v_gene: TRBV12-3/TRBV12-4; CDR3aa: CASSLAGAVTYNEQFF; CDR3nt: TGTGCCAGCAGTTTAGCGGGAGCGGTCACCTACAATGAGCAGTTCTTC
abundance: few; d_gene: NA; j_gene: TRBJ2-7; v_gene: TRBV29-1; CDR3aa: CSVLKTGEQYF; CDR3nt: TGCAGCGTTCTTAAAACGGGCGAGCAGTACTTC
abundance: NA; d_gene: TRBD2; j_gene: TRBJ2-5; v_gene: TRBV20-1; CDR3aa: CSAHSGSGGETQYF; CDR3nt: TGCAGTGCTCATAGCGGGAGTGGGGGAGAGACCCAGTACTTC
abundance: NA; d_gene: NA; j_gene: TRBJ2-1; v_gene: TRBV29-1; CDR3aa: CSVWGSREQFF; CDR3nt: TGCAGCGTTTGGGGGAGCCGGGAGCAGTTCTTC
abundance: NA; d_gene: NA; j_gene: TRBJ1-1; v_gene: TRBV5-1; CDR3aa: CASTARGQRYTEAFF; CDR3nt: TGCGCCAGCACGGCCCGGGGGCAGCGGTACACTGAAGCTTTCTTT